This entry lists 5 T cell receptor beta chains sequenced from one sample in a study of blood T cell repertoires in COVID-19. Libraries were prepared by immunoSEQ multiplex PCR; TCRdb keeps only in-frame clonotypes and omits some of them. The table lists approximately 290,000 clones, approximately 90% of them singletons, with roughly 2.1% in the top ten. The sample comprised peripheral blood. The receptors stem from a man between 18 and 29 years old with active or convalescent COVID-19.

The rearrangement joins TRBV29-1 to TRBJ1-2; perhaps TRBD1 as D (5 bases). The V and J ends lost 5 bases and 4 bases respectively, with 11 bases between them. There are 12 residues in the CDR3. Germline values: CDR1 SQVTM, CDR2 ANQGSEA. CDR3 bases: TGCAGCGTTCAGGACACATTCTATGGCTACACCTTC. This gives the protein CSVQDTFYGYTF.

The CDR3 loop reads CASSQGLSVRETQYF. CDR3 nucleotide sequence: TGCGCCAGCAGCCAGGGACTGTCTGTGAGGGAGACCCAGTACTTC. The chain employs TRBV5-1 and TRBJ2-5; possibly TRBD2 for D (6 bases). V dropped 4 bases and J dropped 5 bases, with 18 bases sitting between them. The CDR3 extends over 15 amino acids. CDR1 is SGHRS, CDR2 YFSETQ, per germline.

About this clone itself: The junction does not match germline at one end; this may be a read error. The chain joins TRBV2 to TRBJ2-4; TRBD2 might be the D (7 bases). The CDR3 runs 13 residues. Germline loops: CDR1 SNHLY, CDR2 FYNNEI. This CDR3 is CASSNRAEIRGDF. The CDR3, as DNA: TGTGCCAGCAGCAACAGGGCCGAGATTCGGGGGGACTTC.

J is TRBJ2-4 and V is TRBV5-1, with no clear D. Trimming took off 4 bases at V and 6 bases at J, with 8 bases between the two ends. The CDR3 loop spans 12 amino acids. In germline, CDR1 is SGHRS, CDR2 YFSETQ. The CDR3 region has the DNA TGCGCCAGCAGCCGCACGGGAAACATTCAGTACTTC. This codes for CASSRTGNIQYF.

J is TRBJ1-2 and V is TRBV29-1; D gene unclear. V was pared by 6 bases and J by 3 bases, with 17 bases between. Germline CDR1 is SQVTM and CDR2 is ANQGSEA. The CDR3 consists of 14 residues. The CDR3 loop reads CSVPSGGAHYGYTF. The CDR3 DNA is TGCAGCGTACCTAGTGGTGGTGCCCACTATGGCTACACCTTC.